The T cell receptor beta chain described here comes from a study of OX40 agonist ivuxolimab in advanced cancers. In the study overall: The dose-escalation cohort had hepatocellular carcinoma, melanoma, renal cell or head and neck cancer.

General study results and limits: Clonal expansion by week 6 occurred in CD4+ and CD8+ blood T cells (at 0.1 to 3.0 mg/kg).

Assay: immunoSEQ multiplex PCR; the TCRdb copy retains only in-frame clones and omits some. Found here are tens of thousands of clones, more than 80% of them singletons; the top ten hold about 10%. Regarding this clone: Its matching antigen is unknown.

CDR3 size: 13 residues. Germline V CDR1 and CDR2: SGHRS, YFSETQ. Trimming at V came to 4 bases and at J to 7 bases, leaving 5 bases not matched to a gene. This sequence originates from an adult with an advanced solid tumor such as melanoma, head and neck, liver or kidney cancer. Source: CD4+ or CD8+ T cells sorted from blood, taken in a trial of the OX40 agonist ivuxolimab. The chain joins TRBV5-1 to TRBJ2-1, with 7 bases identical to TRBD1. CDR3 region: CASSQGQDNEQFF. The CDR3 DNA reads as TGCGCCAGCAGCCAAGGACAGGATAATGAGCAGTTCTTC. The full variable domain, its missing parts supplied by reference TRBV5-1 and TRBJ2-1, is KAGVTQTPRYLIKTRGQQVTLSCSPISGHRSVSWYQQTPGQGLQFLFEYFSETQRNKGNFPGRFSGRQFSNSRSEMNVSTLELGDSALYLCASSQGQDNEQFFGPGTRLTVL.